The 10 T cell receptor beta chains given below trace back to one sample, sequenced in a study of blood T cell repertoires in COVID-19. This table comes from immunoSEQ multiplex PCR, and its TCRdb copy is limited to in-frame clones, with some not included. This table holds fewer than 90,000 clones, around nine tenths found once. Sequencing was performed on peripheral blood. All receptors derive from a human donor in a cohort sampled during active COVID-19.

The chain couples TRBV4-1 to TRBJ2-3, with TRBD2 matching over 11 bases. Looked up from germline, CDR1 is MGHRA and CDR2 is YSYEKL. The CDR3 consists of 15 residues. Trimming took 5 bases from V and 0 from J; bases not matched to a gene: 1. CDR3 nucleotide sequence: TGCGCCAGCAGCAGGACTAGCGGGAGCACAGATACGCAGTATTTT. This gives the protein CASSRTSGSTDTQYF.

This rearrangement joins TRBV5-6 to TRBJ1-6, with 9 bases aligning to TRBD1. The CDR3 is 16 amino acids. CDR1 is SGHDT and CDR2 is YYEEEE in the germline V gene. Germline trimming cut 0 bases from V and 10 bases from J; bases unmatched to any gene: 8. The CDR3 loop reads CASSLASGQGESPLHF. CDR3 DNA: TGTGCCAGCAGCTTGGCTTCGGGACAGGGCGAATCACCCCTCCACTTT.

Remarks on this clone: Different DNA sequences within this sample yield the same CDR3. The rearrangement links TRBV6-5 to TRBJ1-2; a possible D gene is TRBD1 (6 bases). CDR3 length: 13 amino acids. CDR1 MNHEY and CDR2 SVGAGI come from the germline V gene. The V end lost 6 bases, the J end lost 8 bases, and 16 bases lay between the germline ends. CDR3 nucleotides: TGTGCCAGCAGAACAGAGGGGGTAGAGGGCTACACCTTC. This sequence encodes CASRTEGVEGYTF.

This clone has just a few counts. CDR3 region: CASSVDSSYEQYF. DNA of the CDR3: TGTGCCAGCAGCGTAGACAGCTCCTACGAGCAGTACTTC. The rearrangement links TRBV9 to TRBJ2-7, with D unresolved. CDR3 length: 13 amino acids. Trimming took off 0 bases at V and 0 bases at J, with 4 bases between the two ends. Looked up from germline, CDR1 is SGDLS and CDR2 is YYNGEE. Variable domain in full (rest from reference TRBV9 and TRBJ2-7): DSGVTQTPKHLITATGQRVTLRCSPRSGDLSVYWYQQSLDQGLQFLIQYYNGEERAKGNILERFSAQQFPDLHSELNLSSLELGDSALYFCASSVDSSYEQYFGPGTRLTVT.

This chain joins TRBV6-6 and TRBJ2-5; 7 positions match TRBD1. CDR3 length: 15 residues. V shed 1 base, J shed 1 base, and the junction held 3 bases outside the gene matches. Germline assignment: CDR1 MNHNY and CDR2 SVGAGI (reference sequence). Written as DNA, the CDR3 is TGTGCCAGCAGTTACTTGGACAGGACCCAAGAGACCCAGTACTTC. This codes for CASSYLDRTQETQYF.

The chain links TRBV2 to TRBJ2-1, with D maybe TRBD1 (5 bases). CDR1 and CDR2 from the germline V gene are SNHLY and FYNNEI. Trimming left V 1 base short and J 4 bases short, with 11 bases between. This CDR3 is built from 15 residues. The CDR3 nucleotides read TGTGCCAGCAGTGAAGGGAGACAGCTATACAATGAGCAGTTCTTC. It yields the protein CASSEGRQLYNEQFF.

Here the CDR3 DNA reads TGTGCCTGGAGGGAGGCGGTGAACACTGAAGCTTTCTTT. Protein sequence: CAWREAVNTEAFF. V is TRBV30 and J is TRBJ1-1; D unclear. The germline V and J ends were trimmed by 3 bases and 0 bases, with 8 bases remaining between them. Germline assignment: CDR1 GTSNPN and CDR2 SVGIG (reference sequence). The CDR3 length is 13 residues.

The rearrangement links TRBV11-1 to TRBJ2-1; 7 nucleotides align to TRBD1. Trimming took 4 bases from V and 8 from J; bases not matched to a gene: 8. The germline CDR1 and CDR2 sequences are SGHAT and FQDESV (reference sequence). This CDR3 is 14 amino acids long. The CDR3 bases are TGTGCCAGCAGCTCCAATTATCAGGGGGATGAGCAGTTCTTC. The encoded protein is CASSSNYQGDEQFF. Full variable domain (missing parts from reference TRBV11-1 and TRBJ2-1): EAEVAQSPRYKITEKSQAVAFWCDPISGHATLYWYRQILGQGPELLVQFQDESVVDDSQLPKDRFSAERLKGVDSTLKIQPAELGDSAMYLCASSSNYQGDEQFFGPGTRLTVL.

The rearrangement links TRBV7-6 to TRBJ2-1; 10 nucleotides align to TRBD2. Trimming cost V 5 bases and J 8 bases; bases outside gene matches: 12. The CDR3 has 16 amino acids. Looked up from germline, CDR1 is SGHVS and CDR2 is FNYEAQ. The CDR3 is CASSLRQTSGLYEQFF. The CDR3 nucleotides read TGTGCCAGCAGCCTACGACAGACTAGCGGGCTCTATGAGCAGTTCTTC.

The V gene is TRBV7-3, the J gene TRBJ1-6, with D hard to call. Germline loops: CDR1 SGHTA, CDR2 FQGTGA. Trimming shortened V by 5 bases and J by 8 bases, and 10 bases separated the two germline ends. This CDR3 has 13 amino acids. This CDR3 reads CASSPSQYSPLHF. The CDR3 DNA is TGTGCCAGCAGCCCTAGCCAGTATTCACCCCTCCACTTT.